Detailed here is one T cell receptor beta chain. As yet, its antigen is unknown. This sample was included in a study of blood T cells in healthy people across ages. With a J-beta primer mix and a sample-barcoded 5' primer, a second PCR ran about 6 to 11 cycles. From the 5' RACE reads, TCRdb called clonotypes with MiXCR, one entry per CDR3 protein. Of 1.5 million to 2 million distinct CDR3 sequences in the sample, around 42% were seen once. Study-level findings and limits: As age increased, TCR beta diversity per million T cells fell in a roughly linear fashion. Naive and antigen-experienced cells could not be conclusively compared, given unsorted PBMCs. Researchers report that TCR beta diversity correlated strongly with naive T cell percentage.

The sequence derives from a human donor in good health. The sample consisted of blood.

CDR3 loop: CSARARTGLGYGYTF. For the CDR3, the DNA is TGCAGTGCTAGAGCCCGGACAGGGCTTGGGTATGGCTACACCTTC. The chain employs TRBV20-1 and TRBJ1-2; 8 positions match TRBD1. J was trimmed by 5 bases and V by 1 base; bases with no gene match: 9. Germline V gene data show CDR1 as DFQATT and CDR2 as SNEGSKA (reference sequence). This CDR3 contains 15 residues.